The 15 T cell receptor beta chains in this list originate from one sample, sequenced in a study of long-term antiretroviral therapy in people with HIV. Running of the v3.0 immunoSEQ assay took place at survey level. Assay: immunoSEQ multiplex PCR; the TCRdb copy retains only in-frame clones and omits some. Of tens of thousands of clones listed, about 85% are singletons. The sample here was unsorted PBMCs, taken 1.9 years after starting antiretroviral therapy. These receptors all come from a woman aged 45-59 years with HIV.

The gene calls are TRBV4-1 and TRBJ2-2; TRBD2 matches at 8 bases. CDR1 and CDR2 (germline): MGHRA, YSYEKL. The V gene end was trimmed by 3 bases and the J gene end by 7 bases; junction bases not matched to a gene: 10. The CDR3 spans 16 residues. CDR3 bases: TGCGCCAGCAGCCACCGACGGGGGGGCCAGGGCGGGGAGCTGTTTTTT. Its protein is CASSHRRGGQGGELFF.

This chain connects TRBV19 to TRBJ1-4, with D possibly TRBD1 on 5 matching bases. V lost 5 bases and J 5 bases, leaving 12 bases between the germline ends. This CDR3 spans 14 amino acids. CDR1 LNHDA and CDR2 SQIVND come from the germline V gene (reference sequence). Here the CDR3 reads CASSPGKGNEKLFF. Here the CDR3 DNA reads TGTGCCAGTAGTCCCGGGAAGGGGAATGAAAAACTGTTTTTT.

V gene TRBV5-1 combines with J gene TRBJ2-2, with 8 bases that match TRBD1. Trimming removed 4 bases from V and 4 bases from J; junction bases left unmatched: 3. The CDR3 spans 14 residues. In germline, CDR1 is SGHRS, CDR2 YFSETQ. CDR3 sequence: CASSRQGTTGELFF. The CDR3, as DNA: TGCGCCAGCAGCCGACAGGGGACCACCGGGGAGCTGTTTTTT. Based on the CDR3 plus reference TRBV5-1 and TRBJ2-2, the full variable domain is KAGVTQTPRYLIKTRGQQVTLSCSPISGHRSVSWYQQTPGQGLQFLFEYFSETQRNKGNFPGRFSGRQFSNSRSEMNVSTLELGDSALYLCASSRQGTTGELFFGEGSRLTVL.

The gene calls are TRBV5-6 and TRBJ2-1; 8 bases agree with TRBD1. The CDR3 sequence is 13 residues long. With 4 bases clipped from V and 9 bases from J, the junction kept 6 bases outside the gene matches. Per germline, CDR1 SGHDT and CDR2 YYEEEE. CDR3 bases: TGTGCCAGCAGCCCGACAGGGGTCCCTGAGCAGTTCTTC. Translating it yields CASSPTGVPEQFF.

V is TRBV19 and J is TRBJ2-7; D might be TRBD2 (6 bases). Trimming took 3 bases from V and 1 from J, leaving 16 bases between them. Looked up from germline, CDR1 is LNHDA and CDR2 is SQIVND (reference sequence). This CDR3 has 16 amino acids. The CDR3 protein is CASSIRRGDLSYEQYF. The CDR3 region has the DNA TGTGCCAGTAGTATTAGGAGGGGTGATCTTTCCTACGAGCAGTACTTC.

The V gene is TRBV28, the J gene TRBJ1-2; no reliable D call. Per germline, CDR1 MDHEN and CDR2 SYDVKM. CDR3 length equals 14 residues. Trimming left V 7 bases short and J 2 bases short, with 14 bases between. CDR3 residues: CASTLRGVNYGYTF. In nucleotides, the CDR3 is TGTGCCAGCACCCTGCGGGGAGTAAACTATGGCTACACCTTC.

This chain uses TRBV7-6 with TRBJ2-7; D may be TRBD2 (5 bases). Germline values: CDR1 SGHVS, CDR2 FNYEAQ. With 5 bases removed from V and 1 base from J, the gap between germline ends came to 12 bases. There are 14 residues in the CDR3. CDR3 nucleotide sequence: TGTGCCAGCAGCGCGGAAGGCGGGTCCTACGAGCAGTACTTC. Protein: CASSAEGGSYEQYF.

V and J are TRBV5-6 and TRBJ2-3; 12 bases fit TRBD2. This CDR3 contains 15 residues. V shed 7 bases and J 8 bases; nucleotides not matched to a gene: 11. Germline lookup yields CDR1 SGHDT and CDR2 YYEEEE. The CDR3 sequence: CASQTSGGTVGTQYF. Here the CDR3 DNA reads TGTGCCAGCCAAACTAGCGGGGGGACAGTAGGTACGCAGTATTTT.

The chain is built from TRBV5-1 and TRBJ2-7; 10 bases map to TRBD2. There are 14 residues in the CDR3. Looked up from germline, CDR1 is SGHRS and CDR2 is YFSETQ. V was pared by 2 bases and J by 2 bases, with 1 base of the junction left unmatched. CDR3 residues: CASSFSGGTYEQYF. DNA of the CDR3: TGCGCCAGCAGCTTTAGCGGGGGGACCTACGAGCAGTACTTC.

J is TRBJ2-7 and V is TRBV6-5, with 9 bases lining up with TRBD2. The germline gives CDR1 MNHEY, CDR2 SVGAGI. After removal of 6 bases from V and 2 bases from J, the junction contained 8 bases not matched to a gene. The CDR3 covers 15 residues. This chain's CDR3 is CASSYSGGVTYEQYF. The CDR3, as DNA: TGTGCCAGCAGCTATAGCGGGGGCGTAACCTACGAGCAGTACTTC.

V and J are TRBV7-7 and TRBJ2-2; 8 bases agree with TRBD2. There are 14 residues in the CDR3. CDR1 and CDR2 from the germline V gene are SSHAT and FNYEAQ (reference sequence). V was pared by 4 bases and J by 3 bases, with 1 base of the junction left unmatched. The CDR3 DNA follows: TGTGCCAGCAGCTCGGGGGGGGACACCGGGGAGCTGTTTTTT. Amino acid sequence: CASSSGGDTGELFF.

The chain recombines TRBV6-5 with TRBJ2-7, with 12 nucleotides matching TRBD1. Per the germline V gene, CDR1 is MNHEY and CDR2 is SVGAGI. The J segment lost 4 bases and the V segment lost 5 bases, leaving 3 bases of the junction unmatched. The CDR3 covers 14 residues. The CDR3 region has the DNA TGTGCCAGCAGTGTGGGACAGGGGGCTTACGAGCAGTACTTC. Amino acids: CASSVGQGAYEQYF.

The chain is built from TRBV5-4 and TRBJ1-1; TRBD1 might be the D (5 bases). From germline, CDR1 is SGHNT and CDR2 YYREEE (reference sequence). The V end lost 1 base, the J end lost 3 bases, and 7 bases lay between the germline ends. CDR3 length equals 13 residues. Here the CDR3 DNA reads TGTGCCAGCAGCTTGATGGGACACACTGAAGCTTTCTTT. This codes for CASSLMGHTEAFF.

The chain carries TRBV7-2 and TRBJ2-7; tentatively, D is TRBD1 or TRBD2 (5 bases each). Germline V gene lookup returns CDR1 SGHTA and CDR2 FQGNSA. Trimming removed 5 bases at V and 3 bases at J, with 17 bases between. The CDR3 consists of 15 residues. This CDR3 is CASSPESGPYYEQYF. CDR3 in DNA: TGTGCCAGCAGCCCAGAATCGGGACCATACTACGAGCAGTACTTC.

The V and J genes are TRBV4-3 and TRBJ2-7, with D perhaps given as TRBD1 or TRBD2 (5 bases each). This CDR3 spans 14 amino acids. With 3 bases removed from V and 7 bases from J, the gap between germline ends came to 16 bases. Germline-derived CDR1 and CDR2 are LGHNA and YSLEER. As DNA, the CDR3 is TGCGCCAGCAGCCACTCCGGGGACGGTAGAGAGCAGTACTTC. Amino acid sequence: CASSHSGDGREQYF.